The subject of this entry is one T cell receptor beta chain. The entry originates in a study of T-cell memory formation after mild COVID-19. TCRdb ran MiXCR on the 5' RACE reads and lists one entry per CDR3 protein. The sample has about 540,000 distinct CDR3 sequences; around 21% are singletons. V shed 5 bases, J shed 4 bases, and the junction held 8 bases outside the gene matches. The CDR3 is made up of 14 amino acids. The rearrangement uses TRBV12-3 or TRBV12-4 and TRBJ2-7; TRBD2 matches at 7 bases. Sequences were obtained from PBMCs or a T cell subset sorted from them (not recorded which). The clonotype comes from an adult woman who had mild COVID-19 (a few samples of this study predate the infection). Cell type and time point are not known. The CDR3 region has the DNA TGTGCCAGCAGTGATAGCGGGCTAGGGTACGAGCAGTACTTC. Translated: CASSDSGLGYEQYF.